This T cell receptor (beta chain) came from a study of shared clonotypes between healthy human individuals. Study results and caveats: Rarefaction indicated that sorted-subset sequencing remained incomplete although depth was large. In having few donors, the study represented limited genetic and exposure-history diversity. Larger estimated richness was generally seen in naive subsets than in memory subsets.

Terminally differentiated effector memory CD45RA+ cells were excluded by CCR7 positive selection of CD45RO-negative cells. Only Caucasian adults living in Nashville, Tennessee served as donors. This clone was detected only once. The antigen is unknown. V was pared by 6 bases and J by 2 bases, with 13 bases between. Germline V gene data show CDR1 as SEHNR and CDR2 as FQNEAQ (reference sequence). The CDR3 covers 14 residues. TCRdb's table, derived via immunoSEQ multiplex PCR, lists solely in-frame clones and lacks some. The table records roughly 2,000,000 clones, about 95% of them present only once. The source material was naive CD8+ T cells sorted from blood. The rearrangement joins TRBV7-9 to TRBJ2-5; D ambiguous. The receptor comes from a man aged 18 to 29 in good health. The chain's CDR3 is CASSSLAEQETQYF. DNA for the CDR3: TGTGCCAGCAGTTCATTGGCAGAGCAAGAGACCCAGTACTTC.